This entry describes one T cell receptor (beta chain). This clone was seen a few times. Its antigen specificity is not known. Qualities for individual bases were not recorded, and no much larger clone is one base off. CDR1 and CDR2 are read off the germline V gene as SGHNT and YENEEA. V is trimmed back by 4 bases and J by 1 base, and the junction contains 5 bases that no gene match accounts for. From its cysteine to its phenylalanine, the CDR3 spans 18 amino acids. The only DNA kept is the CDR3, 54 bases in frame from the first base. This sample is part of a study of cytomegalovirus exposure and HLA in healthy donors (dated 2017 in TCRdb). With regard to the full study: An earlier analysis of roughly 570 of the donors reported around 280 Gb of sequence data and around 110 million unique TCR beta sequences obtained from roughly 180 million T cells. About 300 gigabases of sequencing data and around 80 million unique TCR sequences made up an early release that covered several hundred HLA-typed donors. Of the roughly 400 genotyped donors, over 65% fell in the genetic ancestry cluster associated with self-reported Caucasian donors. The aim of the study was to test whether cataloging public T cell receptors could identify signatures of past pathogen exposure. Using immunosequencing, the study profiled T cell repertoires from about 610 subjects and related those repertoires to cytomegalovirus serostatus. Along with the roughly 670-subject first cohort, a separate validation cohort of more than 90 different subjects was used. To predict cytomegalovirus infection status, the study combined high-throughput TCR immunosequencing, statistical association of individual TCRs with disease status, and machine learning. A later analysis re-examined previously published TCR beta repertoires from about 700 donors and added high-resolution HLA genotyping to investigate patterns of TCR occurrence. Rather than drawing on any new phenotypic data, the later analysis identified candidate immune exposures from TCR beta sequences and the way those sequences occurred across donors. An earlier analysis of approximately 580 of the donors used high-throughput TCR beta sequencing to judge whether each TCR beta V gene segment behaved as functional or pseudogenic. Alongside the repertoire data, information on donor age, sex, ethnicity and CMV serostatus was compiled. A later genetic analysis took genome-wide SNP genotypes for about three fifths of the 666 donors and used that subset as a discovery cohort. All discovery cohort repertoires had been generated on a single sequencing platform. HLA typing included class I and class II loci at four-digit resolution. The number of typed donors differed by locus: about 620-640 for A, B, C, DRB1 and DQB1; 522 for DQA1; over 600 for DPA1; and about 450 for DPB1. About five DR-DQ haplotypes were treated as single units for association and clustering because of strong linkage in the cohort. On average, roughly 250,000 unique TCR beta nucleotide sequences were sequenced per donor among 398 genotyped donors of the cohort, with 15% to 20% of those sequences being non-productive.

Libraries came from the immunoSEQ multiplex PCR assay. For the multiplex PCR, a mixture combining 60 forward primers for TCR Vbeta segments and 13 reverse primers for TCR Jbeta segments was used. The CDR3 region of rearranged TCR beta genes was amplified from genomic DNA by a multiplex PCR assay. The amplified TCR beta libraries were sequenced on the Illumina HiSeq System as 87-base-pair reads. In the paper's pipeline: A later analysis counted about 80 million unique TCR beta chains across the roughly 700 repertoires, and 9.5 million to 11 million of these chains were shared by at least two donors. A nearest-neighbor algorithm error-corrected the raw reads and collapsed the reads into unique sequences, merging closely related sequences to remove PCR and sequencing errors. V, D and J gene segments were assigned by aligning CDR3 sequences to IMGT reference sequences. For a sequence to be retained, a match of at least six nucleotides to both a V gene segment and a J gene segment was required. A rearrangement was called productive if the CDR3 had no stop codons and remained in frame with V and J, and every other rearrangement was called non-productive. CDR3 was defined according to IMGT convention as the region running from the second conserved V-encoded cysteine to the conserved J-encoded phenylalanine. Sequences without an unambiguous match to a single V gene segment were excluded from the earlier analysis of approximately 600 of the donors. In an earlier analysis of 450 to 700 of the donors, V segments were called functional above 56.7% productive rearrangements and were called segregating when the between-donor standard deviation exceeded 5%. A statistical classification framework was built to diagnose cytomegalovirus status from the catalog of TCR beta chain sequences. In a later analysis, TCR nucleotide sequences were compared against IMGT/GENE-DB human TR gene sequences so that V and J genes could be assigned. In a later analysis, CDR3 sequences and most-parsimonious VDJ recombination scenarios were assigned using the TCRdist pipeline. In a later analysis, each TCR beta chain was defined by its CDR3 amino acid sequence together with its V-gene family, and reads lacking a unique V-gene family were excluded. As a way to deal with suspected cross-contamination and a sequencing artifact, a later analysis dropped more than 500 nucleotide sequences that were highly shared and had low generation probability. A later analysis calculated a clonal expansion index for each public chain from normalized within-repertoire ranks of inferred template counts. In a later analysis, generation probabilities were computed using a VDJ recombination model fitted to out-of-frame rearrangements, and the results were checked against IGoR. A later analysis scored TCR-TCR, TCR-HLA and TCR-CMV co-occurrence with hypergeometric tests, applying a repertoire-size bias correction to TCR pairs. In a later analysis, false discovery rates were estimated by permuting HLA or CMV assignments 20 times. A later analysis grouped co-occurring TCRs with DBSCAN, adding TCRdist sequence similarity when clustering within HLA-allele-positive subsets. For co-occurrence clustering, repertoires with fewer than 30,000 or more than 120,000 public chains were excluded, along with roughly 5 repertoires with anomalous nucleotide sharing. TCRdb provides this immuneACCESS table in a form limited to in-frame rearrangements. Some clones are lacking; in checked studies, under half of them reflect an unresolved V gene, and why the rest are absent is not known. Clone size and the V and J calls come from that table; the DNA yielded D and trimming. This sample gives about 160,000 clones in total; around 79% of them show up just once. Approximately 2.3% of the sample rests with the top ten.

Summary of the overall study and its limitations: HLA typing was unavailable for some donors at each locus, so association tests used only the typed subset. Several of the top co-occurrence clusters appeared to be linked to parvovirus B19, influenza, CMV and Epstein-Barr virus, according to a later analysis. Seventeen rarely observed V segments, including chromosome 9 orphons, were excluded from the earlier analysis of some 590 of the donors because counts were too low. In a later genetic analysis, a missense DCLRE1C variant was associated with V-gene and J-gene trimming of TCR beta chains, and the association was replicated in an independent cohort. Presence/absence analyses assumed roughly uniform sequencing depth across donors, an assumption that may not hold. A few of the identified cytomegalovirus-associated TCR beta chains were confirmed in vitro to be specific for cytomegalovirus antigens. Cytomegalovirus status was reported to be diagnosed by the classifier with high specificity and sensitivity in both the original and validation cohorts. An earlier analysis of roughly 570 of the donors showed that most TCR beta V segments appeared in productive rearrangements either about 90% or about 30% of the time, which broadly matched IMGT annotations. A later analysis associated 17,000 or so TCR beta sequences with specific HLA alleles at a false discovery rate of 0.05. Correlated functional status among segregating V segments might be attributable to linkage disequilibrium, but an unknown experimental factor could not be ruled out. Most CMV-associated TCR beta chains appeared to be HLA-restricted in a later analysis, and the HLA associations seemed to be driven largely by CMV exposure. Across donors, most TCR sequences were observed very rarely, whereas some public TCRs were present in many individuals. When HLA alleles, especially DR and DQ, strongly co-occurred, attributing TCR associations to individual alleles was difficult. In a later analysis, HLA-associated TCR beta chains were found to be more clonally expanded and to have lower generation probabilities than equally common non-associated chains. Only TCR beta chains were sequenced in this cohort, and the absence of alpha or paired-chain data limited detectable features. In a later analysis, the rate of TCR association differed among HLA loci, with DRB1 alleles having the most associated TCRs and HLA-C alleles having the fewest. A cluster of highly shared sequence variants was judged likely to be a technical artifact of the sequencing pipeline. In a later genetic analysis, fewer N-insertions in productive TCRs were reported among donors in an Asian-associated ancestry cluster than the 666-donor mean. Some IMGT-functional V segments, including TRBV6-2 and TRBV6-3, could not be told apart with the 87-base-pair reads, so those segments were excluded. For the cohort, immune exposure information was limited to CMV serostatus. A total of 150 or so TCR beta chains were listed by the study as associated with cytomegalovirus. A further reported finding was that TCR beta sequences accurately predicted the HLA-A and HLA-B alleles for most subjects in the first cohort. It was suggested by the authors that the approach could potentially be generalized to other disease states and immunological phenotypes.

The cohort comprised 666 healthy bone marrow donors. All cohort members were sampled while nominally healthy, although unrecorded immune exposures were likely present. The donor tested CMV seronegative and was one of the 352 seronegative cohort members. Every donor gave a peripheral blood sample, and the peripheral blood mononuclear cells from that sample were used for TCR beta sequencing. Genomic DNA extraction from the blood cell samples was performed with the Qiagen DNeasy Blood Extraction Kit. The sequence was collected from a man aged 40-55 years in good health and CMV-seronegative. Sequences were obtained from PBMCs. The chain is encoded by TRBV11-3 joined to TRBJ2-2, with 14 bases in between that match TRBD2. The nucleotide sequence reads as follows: TGTGCCAGCAGCTCATCTGGACTAGCGGGAGGGAACACCGGGGAGCTGTTTTTT. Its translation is CASSSSGLAGGNTGELFF.